The 26 T cell receptor beta chains given below trace back to one sample, sequenced in a study of response to subunit inactivated influenza vaccine. TCRdb independently ran MiXCR on the RT-PCR reads; one entry per CDR3 protein. This sample has about 500,000 distinct CDR3 sequences; 15% to 20% occur once, and the top ten carry over 2.5%. The sequences come from CD4+ T cells sorted from PBMCs, collected less than 30 months after vaccination. These receptors were taken from a man between 45 and 75 years old who received an inactivated influenza vaccine.

The chain is built from TRBV5-1 and TRBJ2-3, with 8 bases fitting TRBD2. Germline assignment: CDR1 SGHRS and CDR2 YFSETQ. Germline trimming cut 0 bases from V and 5 bases from J; bases unmatched to any gene: 5. This CDR3 has 15 residues. The CDR3, as DNA: TGCGCCAGCAGCTTGGCCGGGCTAGCGGGAGATACGCAGTATTTT. This gives the protein CASSLAGLAGDTQYF.

This clonotype has more than one count but fewer than ten. The chain has TRBV25-1 and TRBJ2-7; TRBD2 matches 11 bases. The CDR3 covers 16 residues. J was trimmed by 12 bases and V by 5 bases; bases with no gene match: 18. The germline CDR1 and CDR2 sequences are MGHDK and SYGVNS. The CDR3 coding sequence is TGTGCCAGCAGTCGGAGAGGGACTAGCGGACCACCCGCCGCGTACTTC. Amino acids: CASSRRGTSGPPAAYF.

The V gene is TRBV15, the J gene TRBJ1-2, with D perhaps matching TRBD1 (6 bases). In germline, CDR1 is LNHNV, CDR2 YYDKDF (reference sequence). This CDR3 spans 13 amino acids. V was clipped by 6 bases and J by 0 bases, with 8 bases between them. This CDR3 is CATRRQANYGYTF. As DNA, the CDR3 is TGTGCCACCAGGCGACAGGCTAACTATGGCTACACCTTC.

The rearrangement links TRBV5-6 to TRBJ2-6, with a tentative D call TRBD2 (6 bases). Germline V gives CDR1 SGHDT, CDR2 YYEEEE. CDR3 length equals 15 residues. Deletions cut 2 bases from V and 2 bases from J, with 8 bases between. The CDR3 loop is CASSFWGAGANVLTF. CDR3 DNA sequence: TGTGCCAGCAGCTTCTGGGGGGCTGGGGCCAACGTCCTGACTTTC.

This clonotype was detected only a few times. This chain uses TRBV6-5 with TRBJ2-7, with D tentatively TRBD2 (5 bases). The CDR3 contains 15 residues. Trimming stripped 0 bases from V and 3 bases from J, with 12 bases between. Germline CDR1 MNHEY, CDR2 SVGAGI. Here the CDR3 DNA reads TGTGCCAGCAGTTACTCCAGCGGATTCCACTACGAGCAGTACTTC. Its protein is CASSYSSGFHYEQYF.

As DNA, the CDR3 is TGCGCCAGCAGCGAACGGACAGGGACGGGCGGGGAGCTGTTTTTT. Translated, it gives CASSERTGTGGELFF. V and J are TRBV5-1 and TRBJ2-2, with 8 bases lining up with TRBD1. The V gene's germline CDR1 is SGHRS and CDR2 YFSETQ. CDR3 length: 15 amino acids. Unmatched junction bases numbered 9, after V lost 4 bases and J lost 7 bases.

The chain employs TRBV7-9 and TRBJ2-5; the D gene is possibly TRBD2 (5 bases). The germline gives CDR1 SEHNR, CDR2 FQNEAQ (reference sequence). The CDR3 spans 13 residues. Trimming took off 6 bases at V and 5 bases at J, with 13 bases between the two ends. The CDR3 DNA reads as TGTGCCAGCAGTCGGACTCACCGGGAGACCCAGTACTTC. Translation: CASSRTHRETQYF. Using reference TRBV7-9 and TRBJ2-5 for the parts outside the CDR3, the full variable domain is DTGVSQNPRHKITKRGQNVTFRCDPISEHNRLYWYRQTLGQGPEFLTYFQNEAQLEKSRLLSDRFSAERPKGSFSTLEIQRTEQGDSAMYLCASSRTHRETQYFGPGTRLLVL.

This clonotype was seen more than once but under ten times. This chain uses TRBV14 with TRBJ2-7; a possible D gene is TRBD2 (5 bases). The germline V gene encodes CDR1 SGHDN and CDR2 FVKESK. Deletions cut 1 base from V and 5 bases from J, with 15 bases between. The CDR3 totals 15 residues. The CDR3 spells CASSQVGLIYDEQYF. Here the CDR3 DNA reads TGTGCCAGCAGCCAAGTTGGACTGATTTATGACGAGCAGTACTTC.

This clonotype was observed at least ten times. CDR3 DNA: TGCGCCAGCGGCGTAGCGAACACCGGGGAGCTGTTTTTT. As protein: CASGVANTGELFF. This chain joins TRBV4-3 and TRBJ2-2, with unresolved D. In germline, CDR1 is LGHNA, CDR2 YSLEER. Trimming removed 8 bases at V and 0 bases at J, with 7 bases between. The CDR3 is 13 residues long.

The chain employs TRBV4-1 and TRBJ1-1; TRBD1 might be the D (5 bases). Germline CDR1 MGHRA, CDR2 YSYEKL. CDR3 size: 16 residues. The V end lost 3 bases, the J end lost 1 base, and 15 bases lay between the germline ends. CDR3 in amino acids: CASSQPARGRNTEAFF. CDR3 nucleotide sequence: TGCGCCAGCAGCCAGCCAGCCCGGGGGAGGAACACTGAAGCTTTCTTT.

The V and J genes are TRBV5-1 and TRBJ2-3; TRBD1 matches 10 bases. V lost 1 base to trimming and J lost 2 bases; unmatched junction nucleotides: 7. CDR1 and CDR2 from the germline V gene are SGHRS and YFSETQ. The CDR3 totals 17 residues. The CDR3 sequence is CASSLYPGTGATDTQYF. The DNA of the CDR3 is TGCGCCAGCAGCTTGTACCCCGGGACAGGGGCCACAGATACGCAGTATTTT.

This chain links TRBV11-2 with TRBJ1-6, with unresolved D. The CDR3 is 12 amino acids. The V gene lost 5 bases and the J gene lost 7 bases, with 6 bases spanning the gap. Per germline, CDR1 SGHAT and CDR2 FQNNGV. The CDR3 is CASSDTNSPLHF. CDR3 DNA sequence: TGTGCCAGCAGCGATACAAATTCACCCCTCCACTTT. Filled out from reference TRBV11-2 and TRBJ1-6, the complete variable domain reads EAGVAQSPRYKIIEKRQSVAFWCNPISGHATLYWYQQILGQGPKLLIQFQNNGVVDDSQLPKDRFSAERLKGVDSTLKIQPAKLEDSAVYLCASSDTNSPLHFGNGTRLTVT.

This clonotype has a handful of counts. In DNA form, the CDR3 reads TGCGCCAGCAGCTTGAAACTACAGGGTTCCTCAGAGACCCAGTACTTC. It yields the protein CASSLKLQGSSETQYF. This chain links TRBV5-1 with TRBJ2-5, with a tentative D call TRBD1 (6 bases). There are 16 residues in the CDR3. The germline V gene has CDR1 SGHRS and CDR2 YFSETQ. Trimming left V 1 base short and J 4 bases short, with 17 bases between.

Many counts were recorded for this clonotype. Germline is not matched at one junction end, which may reflect a read error. The CDR3 region is CASRLGQSDWELFF. CDR3 bases: TGCGCCAGCAGGTTGGGACAGTCAGACTGGGAGCTGTTTTTT. The chain joins TRBV5-1 to TRBJ2-2; TRBD1 agrees at 7 bases. Germline V CDR1 and CDR2: SGHRS, YFSETQ. The CDR3 sequence is 14 residues long.

This clonotype occurred a few times. The chain joins TRBV12-3 or TRBV12-4 to TRBJ1-6, with TRBD1 matching 9 bases. The CDR3 extends over 15 amino acids. V shed 6 bases and J 4 bases; nucleotides not matched to a gene: 4. CDR3 protein: CASRADRGYNSPLHF. CDR3 nucleotides: TGTGCCAGCAGAGCGGACAGGGGATATAATTCACCCCTCCACTTT.

Comment on this clonotype: A clone one base away is much larger, so this may be a read error. The CDR3 DNA reads TGCGCCAGCAGCCATGGGACCTCAACTAATGAAAAACTGTGTTTT. Translation gives CASSHGTSTNEKLCF. The rearrangement links TRBV5-1 to TRBJ1-4; D might be TRBD1 (5 bases). The CDR3 is 15 amino acids. Germline V gene sequence: CDR1 SGHRS, CDR2 YFSETQ.

CDR3 region: CASRQTGGVNTEAFF. The DNA of the CDR3 is TGTGCCAGCAGACAGACAGGGGGGGTGAACACTGAAGCTTTCTTT. The genes are TRBV5-5 and TRBJ1-1; 9 bases fit TRBD1. J lost 0 bases, V lost 5 bases, and 5 bases had no gene match. The CDR3 is 15 residues long. In germline, CDR1 is SGHKS, CDR2 YYEKEE (reference sequence). The variable domain in full, completed from reference TRBV5-5 and TRBJ1-1, reads DAGVTQSPTHLIKTRGQQVTLRCSPISGHKSVSWYQQVLGQGPQFIFQYYEKEERGRGNFPDRFSARQFPNYSSELNVNALLLGDSALYLCASRQTGGVNTEAFFGQGTRLTVV.

This clonotype was counted a few times. The rearrangement links TRBV29-1 to TRBJ1-1; D is undetermined. The germline V gene encodes CDR1 SQVTM and CDR2 ANQGSEA. CDR3 size: 10 residues. CDR3 sequence (DNA): TGCACCTACGCCGTTTCTGAAGCTTTCTTT. Its translation is CTYAVSEAFF.

This clonotype showed up just a few times. This chain links TRBV2 with TRBJ1-1; D is possibly TRBD1 (5 bases). The CDR3 runs to 14 residues. Trimming shortened V by 2 bases and J by 3 bases, and 10 bases separated the two germline ends. Germline V gene sequence: CDR1 SNHLY, CDR2 FYNNEI. The CDR3 DNA reads as TGTGCCAGCAGTGAACTTCCGGGGCACACTGAAGCTTTCTTT. Amino acid sequence: CASSELPGHTEAFF. Variable domain in full (rest from reference TRBV2 and TRBJ1-1): EPEVTQTPSHQVTQMGQEVILRCVPISNHLYFYWYRQILGQKVEFLVSFYNNEISEKSEIFDDQFSVERPDGSNFTLKIRSTKLEDSAMYFCASSELPGHTEAFFGQGTRLTVV.

V gene TRBV24-1 combines with J gene TRBJ2-3, with D perhaps TRBD2 (6 bases). Trimming removed 1 base at V and 1 base at J, with 11 bases between. The CDR3 loop spans 16 amino acids. CDR1 and CDR2 (germline): KGHDR, SFDVKD. The CDR3 reads CATSDFAGTRTDTQYF. CDR3 in DNA: TGTGCCACCAGTGATTTTGCGGGGACCCGCACAGATACGCAGTATTTT.

This clonotype was counted a few times. This chain connects TRBV6-5 to TRBJ2-7; 9 bases map to TRBD1. The CDR3 is 14 residues long. Per the germline V gene, CDR1 is MNHEY and CDR2 is SVGAGI. The V and J ends lost 4 bases and 3 bases, in that order; junction bases with no gene match: 4. CDR3 DNA sequence: TGTGCCAGCAGTTCGACAGGGGGAGACTACGAGCAGTACTTC. Translating gives CASSSTGGDYEQYF.

This clonotype was observed many times. The J gene is TRBJ2-2, the V gene TRBV28, with 9 bases that match TRBD1. CDR3 size: 16 residues. V shed 5 bases, J shed 4 bases, and the junction held 8 bases outside the gene matches. CDR1 and CDR2 from the germline V gene are MDHEN and SYDVKM. DNA for the CDR3: TGTGCCAGCAGTCCCGCCTACAGGGGGCCCACCGGGGAGCTGTTTTTT. Encoded protein: CASSPAYRGPTGELFF.

There are many counts of this clonotype. The CDR3 sequence is CASSFGTLQETQYF. The CDR3 coding sequence is TGTGCCAGCAGCTTCGGGACTCTACAAGAGACCCAGTACTTC. The V call is TRBV5-6, the J call TRBJ2-5; maybe TRBD2 (6 bases). Trimming cost V 2 bases and J 2 bases, with 10 bases left between them. CDR1 and CDR2 from the germline V gene are SGHDT and YYEEEE. The CDR3 covers 14 residues.

Many counts were recorded for this clonotype. This chain connects TRBV5-1 to TRBJ1-2, with D unclear. Looked up from germline, CDR1 is SGHRS and CDR2 is YFSETQ. V was cut by 0 bases and J by 3 bases, with 6 bases left in between. This CDR3 is 13 amino acids long. The CDR3 loop reads CASSLGSHYGYTF. The CDR3, as DNA: TGCGCCAGCAGCTTGGGCAGTCACTATGGCTACACCTTC.

This clonotype was seen a few times. The rearrangement joins TRBV12-3 or TRBV12-4 to TRBJ1-5; a possible D gene is TRBD1 (5 bases). The CDR3 extends over 13 amino acids. The V gene lost 0 bases and the J gene lost 9 bases, with 9 bases spanning the gap. In DNA form, the CDR3 reads TGTGCCAGCAGTTTAGCACAGGAGAGGCCCCAGCATTTT. It specifies CASSLAQERPQHF.

This chain connects TRBV5-6 to TRBJ2-5; 10 bases are shared with TRBD1. V dropped 4 bases and J dropped 6; count of bases not matched to a gene: 6. CDR3 length: 14 amino acids. CDR1 and CDR2 from the germline V gene are SGHDT and YYEEEE. Written as DNA, the CDR3 is TGTGCCAGCAGCGTCCGGGACAGGGGACAGACCCAGTACTTC. It is translated as CASSVRDRGQTQYF.